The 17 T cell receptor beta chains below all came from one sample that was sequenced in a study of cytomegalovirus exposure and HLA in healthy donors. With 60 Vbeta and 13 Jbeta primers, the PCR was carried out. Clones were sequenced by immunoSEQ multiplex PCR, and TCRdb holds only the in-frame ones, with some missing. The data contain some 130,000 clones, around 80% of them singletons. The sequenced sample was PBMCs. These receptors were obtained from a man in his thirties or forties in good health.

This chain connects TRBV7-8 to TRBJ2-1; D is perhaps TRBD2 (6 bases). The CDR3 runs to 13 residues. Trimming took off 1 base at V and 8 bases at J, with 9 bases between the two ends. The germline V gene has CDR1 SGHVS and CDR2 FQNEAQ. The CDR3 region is CASSLGLGDEQFF. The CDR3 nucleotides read TGTGCCAGCAGCTTAGGACTAGGGGATGAGCAGTTCTTC.

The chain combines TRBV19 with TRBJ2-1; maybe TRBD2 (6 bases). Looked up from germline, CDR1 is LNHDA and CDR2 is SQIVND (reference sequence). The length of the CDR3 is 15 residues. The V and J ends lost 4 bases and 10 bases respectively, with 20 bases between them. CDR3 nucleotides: TGTGCCAGTAGTAGGGGAGGATTGGGGCGGGAAGAGCAGTTCTTC. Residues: CASSRGGLGREEQFF.

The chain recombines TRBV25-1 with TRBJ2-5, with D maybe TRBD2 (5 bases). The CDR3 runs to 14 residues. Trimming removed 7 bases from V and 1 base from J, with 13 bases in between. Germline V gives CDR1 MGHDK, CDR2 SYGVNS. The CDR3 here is CASTRASGQETQYF. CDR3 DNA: TGTGCCAGCACGAGGGCAAGCGGCCAAGAGACCCAGTACTTC.

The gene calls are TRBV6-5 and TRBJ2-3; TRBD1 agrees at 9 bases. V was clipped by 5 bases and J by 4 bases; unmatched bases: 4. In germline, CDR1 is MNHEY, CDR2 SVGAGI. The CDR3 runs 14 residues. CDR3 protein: CASSRQGVPDTQYF. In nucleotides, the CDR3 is TGTGCCAGCAGTCGACAGGGGGTCCCAGATACGCAGTATTTT.

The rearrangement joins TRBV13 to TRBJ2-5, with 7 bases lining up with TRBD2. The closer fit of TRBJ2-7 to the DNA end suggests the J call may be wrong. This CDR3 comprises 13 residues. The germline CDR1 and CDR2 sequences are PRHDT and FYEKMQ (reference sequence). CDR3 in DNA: TGTGCCAGCACTAGCGGCAGCTCCTACGAGCAGTACTTC. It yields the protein CASTSGSSYEQYF.

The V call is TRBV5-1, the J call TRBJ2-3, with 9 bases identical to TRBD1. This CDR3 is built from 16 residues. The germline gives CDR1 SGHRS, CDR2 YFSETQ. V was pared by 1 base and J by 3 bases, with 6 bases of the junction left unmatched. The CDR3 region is CASSLPDRGGTDTQYF. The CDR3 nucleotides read TGCGCCAGCAGCTTGCCAGACAGGGGGGGGACAGATACGCAGTATTTT.

The CDR3 spells CAWSRGGSGEAFF. The CDR3 DNA reads as TGTGCCTGGAGTCGAGGGGGATCGGGGGAAGCTTTCTTT. The chain has TRBV30 and TRBJ1-1; D is possibly TRBD1 (6 bases). Germline CDR1 and CDR2: GTSNPN and SVGIG (reference sequence). The CDR3 spans 13 residues. Trimming left V 2 bases short and J 8 bases short, with 15 bases between. The complete variable domain, with remaining parts taken from reference TRBV30 and TRBJ1-1, reads SQTIHQWPATLVQPVGSPLSLECTVEGTSNPNLYWYRQAAGRGLQLLFYSVGIGQISSEVPQNLSASRPQDRQFILSSKKLLLSDSGFYLCAWSRGGSGEAFFGQGTRLTVV.

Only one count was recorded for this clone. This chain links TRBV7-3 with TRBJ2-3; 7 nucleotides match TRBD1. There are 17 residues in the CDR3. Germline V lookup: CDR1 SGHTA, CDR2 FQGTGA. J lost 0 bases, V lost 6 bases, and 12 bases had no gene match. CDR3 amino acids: CASSESGQTSSTDTQYF. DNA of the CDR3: TGTGCCAGCAGTGAATCGGGACAGACTTCTAGCACAGATACGCAGTATTTT.

DNA for the CDR3: TGTGCCAGCAGCCCGTGGGCAAGAACTCGAACTCTCACCGGGGAGCTGTTTTTT. Amino acid sequence: CASSPWARTRTLTGELFF. The chain recombines TRBV7-6 with TRBJ2-2; D is unclear. This CDR3 is built from 18 residues. Germline V gene lookup returns CDR1 SGHVS and CDR2 FNYEAQ. V was trimmed by 5 bases and J by 4 bases, leaving 23 bases between them.

CDR3 DNA: TGTGCCAGTAGTATATCCCTAGGTGGGGGCCAGCCCCAGCATTTT. Translated, it gives CASSISLGGGQPQHF. The rearrangement uses TRBV19 and TRBJ1-5, with a possible D match to TRBD1 (6 bases). The V gene lost 2 bases and the J gene lost 7 bases, with 15 bases spanning the gap. Germline CDR1 is LNHDA and CDR2 is SQIVND (reference sequence). The CDR3 is 15 amino acids.

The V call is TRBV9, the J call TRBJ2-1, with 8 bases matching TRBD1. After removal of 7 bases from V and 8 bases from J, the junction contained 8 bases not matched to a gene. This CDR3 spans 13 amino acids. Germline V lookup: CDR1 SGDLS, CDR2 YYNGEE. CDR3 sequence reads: CASGYRGFDEQFF. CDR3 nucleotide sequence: TGTGCCAGCGGATACAGGGGGTTCGATGAGCAGTTCTTC.

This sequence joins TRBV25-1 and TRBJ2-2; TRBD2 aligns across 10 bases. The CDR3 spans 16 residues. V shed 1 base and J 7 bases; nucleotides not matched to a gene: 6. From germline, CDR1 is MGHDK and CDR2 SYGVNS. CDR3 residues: CASSEWASGSGGELFF. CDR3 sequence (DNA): TGTGCCAGCAGTGAATGGGCTAGCGGGAGTGGCGGGGAGCTGTTTTTT.

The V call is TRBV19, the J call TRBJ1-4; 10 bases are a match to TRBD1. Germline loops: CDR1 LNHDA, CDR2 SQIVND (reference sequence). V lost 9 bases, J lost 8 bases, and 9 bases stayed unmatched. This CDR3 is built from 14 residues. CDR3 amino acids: CASETGGIGEKLFF. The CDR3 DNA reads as TGTGCCAGCGAGACAGGGGGCATTGGGGAAAAACTGTTTTTT.

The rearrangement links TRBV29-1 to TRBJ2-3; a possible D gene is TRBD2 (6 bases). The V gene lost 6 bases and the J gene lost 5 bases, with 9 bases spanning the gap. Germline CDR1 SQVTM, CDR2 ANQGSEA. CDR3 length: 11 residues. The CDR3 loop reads CSVPGGDTQYF. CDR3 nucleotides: TGCAGCGTCCCCGGGGGAGATACGCAGTATTTT.

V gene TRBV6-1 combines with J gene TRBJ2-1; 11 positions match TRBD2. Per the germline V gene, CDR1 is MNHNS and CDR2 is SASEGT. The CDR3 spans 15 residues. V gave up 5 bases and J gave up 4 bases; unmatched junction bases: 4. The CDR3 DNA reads TGTGCCAGCAGTACTAGCGGGAGTAGGTACAATGAGCAGTTCTTC. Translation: CASSTSGSRYNEQFF.

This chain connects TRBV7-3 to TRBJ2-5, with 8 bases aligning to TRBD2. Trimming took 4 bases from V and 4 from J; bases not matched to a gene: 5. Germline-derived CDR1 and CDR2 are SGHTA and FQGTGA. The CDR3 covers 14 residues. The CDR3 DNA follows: TGTGCCAGCAGCTATGCGGGAGGTGGAGAGACCCAGTACTTC. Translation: CASSYAGGGETQYF.

DNA for the CDR3: TGTGCCAGCAGTTACCCTCTGGGCGAATCCTACGAGCAGTACTTC. The encoded protein is CASSYPLGESYEQYF. The chain links TRBV6-5 to TRBJ2-7; D call uncertain. In germline, CDR1 is MNHEY, CDR2 SVGAGI. The CDR3 totals 15 residues. V was clipped by 2 bases and J by 1 base, with 12 bases between them.